This T cell receptor (beta chain) was captured by sequencing in a study of blood T cells in healthy people across ages. CDR3 size: 14 residues. The germline V gene encodes CDR1 DFQATT and CDR2 SNEGSKA (reference sequence). V lost 4 bases, J lost 4 bases, and 6 bases stayed unmatched. With respect to this clonotype: The antigen is not known.

Sample-barcoded 5' priming and a J-beta primer mix drove a second PCR of 7 to 11 cycles. MiXCR, run by TCRdb on the 5' RACE reads, gives a single entry per CDR3 protein. The table lists roughly 800,000 distinct CDR3 sequences, under 30% of them singletons, with 3% in the top ten. Peripheral blood from each donor was collected in a volume of roughly 9.8 milliliters. No fewer than 5.5 micrograms of total RNA were isolated from every sample. Overall study results and limits: Expanded clonotype changes were possibly confounded by unknown donor CMV status.

Separately, the same data were catalogued under a study of T cells of mothers and their children.

This TCR was recovered from a boy under 18 in good health. What was sequenced was blood. The J gene is TRBJ1-5, the V gene TRBV20-1, with 8 nucleotides matching TRBD1. CDR3 DNA sequence: TGCAGTGCTACGGACAGGGCCGGGAATCAGCCCCAGCATTTT. Translating it yields CSATDRAGNQPQHF.